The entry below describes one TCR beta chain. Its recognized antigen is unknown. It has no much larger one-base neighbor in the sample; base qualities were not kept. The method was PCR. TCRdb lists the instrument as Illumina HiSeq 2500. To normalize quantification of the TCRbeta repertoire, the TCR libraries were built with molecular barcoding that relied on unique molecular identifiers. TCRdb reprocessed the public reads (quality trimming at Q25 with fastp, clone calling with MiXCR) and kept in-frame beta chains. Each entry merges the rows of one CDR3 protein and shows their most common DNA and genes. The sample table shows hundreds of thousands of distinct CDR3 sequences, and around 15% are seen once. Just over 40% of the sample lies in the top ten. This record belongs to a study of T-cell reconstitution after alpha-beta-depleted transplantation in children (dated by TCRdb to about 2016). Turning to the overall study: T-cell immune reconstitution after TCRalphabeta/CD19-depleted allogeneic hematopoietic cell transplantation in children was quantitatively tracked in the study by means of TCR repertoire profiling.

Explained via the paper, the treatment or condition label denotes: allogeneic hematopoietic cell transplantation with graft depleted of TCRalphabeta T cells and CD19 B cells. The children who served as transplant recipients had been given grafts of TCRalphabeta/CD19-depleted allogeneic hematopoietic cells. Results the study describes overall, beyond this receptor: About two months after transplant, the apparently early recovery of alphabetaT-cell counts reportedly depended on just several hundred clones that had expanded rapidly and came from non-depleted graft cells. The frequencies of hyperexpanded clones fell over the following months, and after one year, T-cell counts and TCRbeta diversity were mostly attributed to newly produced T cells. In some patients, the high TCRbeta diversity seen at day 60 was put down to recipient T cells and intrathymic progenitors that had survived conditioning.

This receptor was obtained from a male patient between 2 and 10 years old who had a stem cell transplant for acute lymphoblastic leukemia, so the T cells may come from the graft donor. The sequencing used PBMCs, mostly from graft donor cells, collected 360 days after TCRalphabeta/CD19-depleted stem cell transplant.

In nucleotide form, the sequence is TGTGCCAGCAGTTTTGGTCTAGCGGGGGCCACCCCCGGGAACACCGGGGAGCTGTTTTTT. It is translated as CASSFGLAGATPGNTGELFF. The sequence joins TRBV12-3 or TRBV12-4 to TRBJ2-2; 10 of the junction bases match TRBD2. The CDR3 spans 20 residues, from the cysteine through the phenylalanine. The CDR3 DNA has 60 bases and is translated from base 1. Trimming leaves V shorter by 3 bases and J shorter by 1 base, with the junction holding 14 bases beyond the gene matches.